These 15 T cell receptor beta chains share one sample of origin, sequenced in a study of T-cell reconstitution after alpha-beta-depleted transplantation in children. Unique molecular identifiers were incorporated when the TCRbeta library was constructed. TCRdb reanalysed the PCR reads using MiXCR and keeps one entry per CDR3 protein. The profile shows 600,000 or so distinct CDR3 sequences, 23% of them singletons. The sample in question was PBMCs, mostly from graft donor cells, obtained 360 days after TCRalphabeta/CD19-depleted stem cell transplant. These receptors were collected from a boy in the first two years of life who had a stem cell transplant for acute myeloid leukemia, so the T cells may come from the graft donor.

The sample holds a few counts of this clonotype. The CDR3: CSAIGDRRSYEQYF. The CDR3 region has the DNA TGCAGTGCTATAGGGGACAGGCGTTCCTACGAGCAGTACTTC. This sequence joins TRBV20-1 and TRBJ2-7, with TRBD1 identical over 8 bases. Germline-derived CDR1 and CDR2 are DFQATT and SNEGSKA (reference sequence). The junction had 6 bases not matched to a gene; V was cut back by 4 bases and J by 1 base. This CDR3 has 14 residues.

This sequence joins TRBV6-2 or TRBV6-3 and TRBJ1-1, with no clear D. The CDR3 is 13 amino acids. Per the germline V gene, CDR1 is MNHEY and CDR2 is SVGEGT. V was clipped by 7 bases and J by 1 base, with 10 bases between them. DNA for the CDR3: TGTGCCAGCAAGGGCAGTGCGAACACTGAAGCTTTCTTT. As protein: CASKGSANTEAFF.

V and J are TRBV6-5 and TRBJ2-1; the D gene is possibly TRBD1 (5 bases). V shed 0 bases and J shed 8 bases, with 11 bases lying between them. The CDR3 spans 14 residues. Per germline, CDR1 MNHEY and CDR2 SVGAGI. CDR3 region: CASSYSRGGHEQFF. Here the CDR3 DNA reads TGTGCCAGCAGTTACTCAAGGGGTGGCCATGAGCAGTTCTTC.

A few counts support this clonotype. This chain uses TRBV20-1 with TRBJ2-6; TRBD1 aligns across 8 bases. Germline CDR1 and CDR2: DFQATT and SNEGSKA (reference sequence). This CDR3 contains 17 residues. Trimming cost V 1 base and J 0 bases; bases outside gene matches: 5. The CDR3 loop reads CSARAGTGDSGANVLTF. As DNA, the CDR3 is TGCAGTGCTAGAGCCGGGACAGGAGACTCTGGGGCCAACGTCCTGACTTTC.

The chain is built from TRBV7-2 and TRBJ2-7; TRBD1 or TRBD2 may be the D gene (5 bases each). The V and J ends lost 2 bases and 4 bases respectively, with 18 bases between them. The germline V gene encodes CDR1 SGHTA and CDR2 FQGNSA. The CDR3 extends over 16 amino acids. DNA of the CDR3: TGTGCCAGCAGCTTATTGGCGCCTCCGGGACCTTACGAGCAGTACTTC. It encodes CASSLLAPPGPYEQYF.

This clonotype came up many times. The gene calls are TRBV28 and TRBJ2-7; D tentatively fits TRBD1 or TRBD2 (5 bases each). Germline V gene lookup returns CDR1 MDHEN and CDR2 SYDVKM. The CDR3 length is 12 residues. Trimming removed 8 bases at V and 2 bases at J, with 10 bases between. As DNA, the CDR3 is TGTGCCAGCCGGGGCAGAACCTACGAGCAGTACGTC. Protein product: CASRGRTYEQYV.

This clonotype was counted many times. The chain has TRBV7-9 and TRBJ1-1; no firm D call. This CDR3 has 14 amino acids. CDR1 SEHNR and CDR2 FQNEAQ come from the germline V gene (reference sequence). Trimming took 4 bases from V and 1 from J, leaving 10 bases between them. Written as DNA, the CDR3 is TGTGCCAGCAGCTCCCGGTTCGGGAACACTGAAGCTTTCTTT. Amino acids: CASSSRFGNTEAFF.

This clonotype came up a few times. The chain carries TRBV7-8 and TRBJ1-3; no clear D. With 2 bases removed from V and 0 bases from J, the gap between germline ends came to 14 bases. The V gene's germline CDR1 is SGHVS and CDR2 FQNEAQ. The CDR3 extends over 17 amino acids. CDR3 amino acids: CASSLRSEVTSGNTIYF. CDR3 nucleotides: TGTGCCAGCAGCTTACGGTCGGAGGTAACCTCTGGAAACACCATATATTTT.

This clonotype was seen repeatedly, ten times or more. This rearrangement joins TRBV30 to TRBJ2-7; the D is unclear. This CDR3 is 11 amino acids long. Germline CDR1 is GTSNPN and CDR2 is SVGIG (reference sequence). V was trimmed by 2 bases and J by 6 bases, leaving 8 bases between them. This chain's CDR3 is CAWSYRLEQYF. CDR3 nucleotides: TGTGCCTGGAGTTATCGTCTCGAGCAGTACTTC.

The sample holds a few counts of this clonotype. The V gene is TRBV20-1, the J gene TRBJ2-3; D call uncertain. There are 13 residues in the CDR3. Germline CDR1 DFQATT, CDR2 SNEGSKA (reference sequence). The V gene lost 3 bases and the J gene lost 0 bases, with 7 bases spanning the gap. CDR3 DNA sequence: TGCAGTGCTAGCCCCCCGAGCACAGATACGCAGTATTTT. This encodes CSASPPSTDTQYF.

This clonotype has a handful of counts. V gene TRBV4-3 combines with J gene TRBJ2-5, with 7 bases fitting TRBD1. Germline V gene lookup returns CDR1 LGHNA and CDR2 YSLEER. The CDR3 consists of 14 residues. Germline trimming cut 2 bases from V and 8 bases from J; bases unmatched to any gene: 8. CDR3 DNA: TGCGCCAGCAGCCAATTGACAGGGTTGAATACCCAGTACTTC. This sequence encodes CASSQLTGLNTQYF.

This clonotype was observed many times. The chain recombines TRBV29-1 with TRBJ2-5, with D unclear. Germline loops: CDR1 SQVTM, CDR2 ANQGSEA. Trimming cost V 6 bases and J 0 bases, with 14 bases left between them. The CDR3 contains 14 residues. DNA for the CDR3: TGCAGCGTCGCCACCCGGGCCCACCAAGAGACCCAGTACTTC. As protein: CSVATRAHQETQYF.

V gene TRBV20-1 combines with J gene TRBJ2-5; no reliable D call. This CDR3 comprises 15 residues. V lost 3 bases, J lost 4 bases, and 18 bases lay in between. Germline V gives CDR1 DFQATT, CDR2 SNEGSKA (reference sequence). The CDR3 here is CSASYGQSVGETQYF. The CDR3 region has the DNA TGCAGTGCTAGTTATGGGCAGTCTGTAGGAGAGACCCAGTACTTC.

This rearrangement joins TRBV3-1 to TRBJ2-6; TRBD2 matches 7 bases. The CDR3 contains 17 residues. Unmatched junction bases numbered 3, after V lost 1 base and J lost 0 bases. CDR1 and CDR2 (germline): LGHDT, YNNKEL (reference sequence). CDR3: CASSQVGGSSGANVLTF. CDR3 coding DNA: TGTGCCAGCAGCCAAGTCGGGGGGAGCTCTGGGGCCAACGTCCTGACTTTC.

The chain recombines TRBV12-3 or TRBV12-4 with TRBJ1-2, with D possibly matching TRBD1 (5 bases). Deletions cut 3 bases from V and 6 bases from J, with 11 bases between. This CDR3 contains 13 residues. The CDR3 here is CASSFQGTNGYTF. CDR3 in DNA: TGTGCCAGCAGTTTCCAGGGAACAAATGGCTACACCTTC.